These T cell receptor beta chains were read from a single sample in a study of identical twins. TCRdb re-called the 5' RACE reads with MiXCR, one entry per CDR3 protein. In the table there are 450,000 to 650,000 distinct CDR3 sequences, over 8.5% of which are singletons. This sample was shared with a second study, whose subject was yellow fever vaccine responses in identical twins.

Sequencing was done on a sample of PBMCs. These receptors all stem from a woman aged 18-35 years in good health. The CDR3 runs from the conserved cysteine through the conserved F or W. A D gene is named only where the DNA matches it firmly. Some rows have no size entry. The others give once, few or many, or a class for an expanded clone.

>many|NA|TRBV12-3/TRBV12-4|TRBJ1-2
TGTGCCAGCAGGGGGGGCAGGGTGGATGGCTACACCTTC
CASRGGRVDGYTF
>many|NA|TRBV4-3|TRBJ2-7
TGCGCCAGCAGCCAGGCGGGTGTCCACGAGCAGTACTTC
CASSQAGVHEQYF
>few|NA|TRBV19|TRBJ2-7
TGTGCCAGTAGTAGAGACCGCCGGGGGTGCTACGAGCAGTACTTC
CASSRDRRGCYEQYF
>few|TRBD2|TRBV28|TRBJ2-7
TGTGCCAGCAGTAACAATGGACTAGCGGGAGGCCTCTACGAGCAGTACTTC
CASSNNGLAGGLYEQYF
>many|NA|TRBV2|TRBJ2-7
TGTGCCAGCGGACAGAGCACCTACGAGCAGTACTTC
CASGQSTYEQYF
>NA|NA|TRBV7-6|TRBJ2-1
TGTGCCAGCAGCTTATTGGGGGCCGGTGACAATGAGCAGTTCTTC
CASSLLGAGDNEQFF
>NA|NA|TRBV27|TRBJ2-7
TGTGCCAGCAGATATCAGACAGAGGCTTACGAGCAGTACTTC
CASRYQTEAYEQYF
>few|NA|TRBV7-9|TRBJ2-1
TGTGCCAGCAACGGCGGGGCAGCTAACAATGAGCAGTTCTTC
CASNGGAANNEQFF
>many|TRBD1|TRBV29-1|TRBJ2-1
TGCAGCGTCGTCGACAGGGGGGTAGGGAGTGAGCAGTTCTTC
CSVVDRGVGSEQFF
>few|NA|TRBV12-3/TRBV12-4|TRBJ2-7
TGTGCCAGCAGCAACCAGGGGCCTATATCCTACGAGCAGTACTTC
CASSNQGPISYEQYF
>many|NA|TRBV7-2|TRBJ2-3
TGTGCCAGCAGCTTTGTGTCTCAAAGAACAGATACGCAGTATTTT
CASSFVSQRTDTQYF
>few|TRBD1|TRBV5-1|TRBJ2-1
TGCGCCAGCAGCCCCGGGACAGTACAAAATGAGCAGTTCTTC
CASSPGTVQNEQFF
>NA|NA|TRBV7-2|TRBJ2-7
TGTGCCAGGAGCTTAGAAGGGGGAGGTAACTACGAGCAGTACTTC
CARSLEGGGNYEQYF
>few|NA|TRBV29-1|TRBJ2-2
TGCAGCGGTTCAGGCGGGCCAAACACCGGGGAGCTGTTTTTT
CSGSGGPNTGELFF
>few|NA|TRBV7-2|TRBJ2-4
TGTGCCAGCAGCTTAGCGGTCAGTCAAACCAAAAACATTCAGTACTTC
CASSLAVSQTKNIQYF
>many|TRBD1|TRBV7-3|TRBJ2-3
TGTGCCAGCAGCTTAAAAGCGACAGGGGGACCAGATACGCAGTATTTT
CASSLKATGGPDTQYF
>NA|TRBD2|TRBV6-2/TRBV6-3|TRBJ2-7
TGTGCCAGCAGATACGACTCAATAGCGGGAGGGCCGGAGCAGTACTTC
CASRYDSIAGGPEQYF
>NA|TRBD1|TRBV11-2|TRBJ1-1
TGTGCCAGCAGCCCGCGACAGGGTAGGACCACTGAAGCTTTCTTT
CASSPRQGRTTEAFF
>NA|NA|TRBV6-1|TRBJ2-3
TGTGCCAGCAGCCCCCTCGGGGGATACTCCATCACAGATACGCAGTATTTT
CASSPLGGYSITDTQYF
>few|TRBD2|TRBV20-1|TRBJ2-7
TGCAGTGCTAGCCGGGGGGCCTACGAGCAGTACTTC
CSASRGAYEQYF
>many|TRBD1|TRBV5-6|TRBJ1-6
TGTGCCAGCAGCTTCACAGGGGACCGCTCACCCCTCCACTTT
CASSFTGDRSPLHF
>NA|TRBD2|TRBV6-2/TRBV6-3|TRBJ2-1
TGTGCCAGCAGTTCCTTTCCACTAGCGCCCAATGAGCAGTTCTTC
CASSSFPLAPNEQFF
>few|NA|TRBV28|TRBJ2-7
TGTGCCAGCGGACCCAGGGTTAGATACGAGCAGTACTTC
CASGPRVRYEQYF
>many|NA|TRBV12-3/TRBV12-4|TRBJ1-1
TGTGCCAGCAGTTTAGCCTCACAATATCGTAGTGAAGCTTTCTTT
CASSLASQYRSEAFF
>many|NA|TRBV12-3/TRBV12-4|TRBJ2-1
TGTGCCAGCAGTTTTGAGGGACCTTACAATGAGCAGTTCTTC
CASSFEGPYNEQFF
>few|TRBD2|TRBV7-9|TRBJ2-5
TGTGCCAGCAGCTCCTATAGCGGGGTACAAGAGACCCAGTACTTC
CASSSYSGVQETQYF
>NA|NA|TRBV3-1|TRBJ2-4
TGTGCCAGCAGCCAAGGGACCAAAAACATTCAGTACTTC
CASSQGTKNIQYF
>many|NA|TRBV5-1|TRBJ1-1
TGCGCCAGCAGCTTGGCCCAGGGCCCGGGTGAAGCTTTCTTT
CASSLAQGPGEAFF
>many|NA|TRBV10-3|TRBJ2-1
TGTGCCATCACTCTTGGTGGTGGAGACGAGCAGTTCTTC
CAITLGGGDEQFF
>NA|TRBD2|TRBV4-1|TRBJ2-1
TGCGCCAGCAGCCAATTAGCGGGTGTTACCAATGAGCAGTTCTTC
CASSQLAGVTNEQFF
>NA|NA|TRBV2|TRBJ1-5
TGTGCCAGCATGGGGAATTACGGTCAGCCCCAGCATTTT
CASMGNYGQPQHF
>NA|TRBD2|TRBV25-1|TRBJ2-1
TGTGCCAGCACCAGGACTAGCGGGAGGGGGAGCAATGAGCAGTTCTTC
CASTRTSGRGSNEQFF
>once|TRBD2|TRBV27|TRBJ2-4
TGTGCCAGCAGTTTATCTAGCGGGGGGGGAGCCAAAAACATTCAGTACTTC
CASSLSSGGGAKNIQYF
>few|NA|TRBV6-1|TRBJ1-2
TGTGCCAGCAGTGGGACAGTCTCTAACTATGGCTACACCTTC
CASSGTVSNYGYTF
>NA|TRBD1|TRBV30|TRBJ2-7
TGTGCCTGGAATCTGGGACAGGGGATCGCAGTAATCCCCGCCTACGAGCAGTACTTC
CAWNLGQGIAVIPAYEQYF
>NA|NA|TRBV9|TRBJ2-3
TGTGCCAGCAGCGTAGACCCGACTAGTACAGATACGCAGTATTTT
CASSVDPTSTDTQYF
>few|NA|TRBV28|TRBJ2-2
TGTGCTCACCGGGACCCTGAGACCGGGGAGCTGTTTTTT
CAHRDPETGELFF
>NA|NA|TRBV27|TRBJ1-2
TGTGCCAGCAGTTTAGAGGGAGACACCTCTAACTATGGCTACACCTTC
CASSLEGDTSNYGYTF
>few|TRBD2|TRBV2|TRBJ2-7
TGTGCCAGCAGTCCGGGACTAGCTGGAGCGCAGTACTTC
CASSPGLAGAQYF
>few|TRBD2|TRBV15|TRBJ2-3
TGTGCCACCAGCAGAGATACAAGCGGGGGCACAGATACGCAGTATTTT
CATSRDTSGGTDTQYF
>NA|TRBD2|TRBV28|TRBJ2-5
TGTGCCAGCAGTCTCGAAACGCCGGGACTAGCGCGAGAGACCCAGTACTTC
CASSLETPGLARETQYF